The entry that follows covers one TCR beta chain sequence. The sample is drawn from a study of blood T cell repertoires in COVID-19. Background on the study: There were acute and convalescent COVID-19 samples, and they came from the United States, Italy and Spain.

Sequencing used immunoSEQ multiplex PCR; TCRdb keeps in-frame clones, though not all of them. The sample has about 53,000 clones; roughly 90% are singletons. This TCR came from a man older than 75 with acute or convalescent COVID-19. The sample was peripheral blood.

DNA of the CDR3: TGTGCCAGCACCCCGGGGGGGTTGGATGGAAACACCATATATTTT. Translating it yields CASTPGGLDGNTIYF. The J gene is TRBJ1-3, the V gene TRBV6-5; possibly TRBD1 for D (5 bases). Germline assignment: CDR1 MNHEY and CDR2 SVGAGI. V was trimmed by 7 bases and J by 3 bases, leaving 16 bases between them. The CDR3 has 15 amino acids.